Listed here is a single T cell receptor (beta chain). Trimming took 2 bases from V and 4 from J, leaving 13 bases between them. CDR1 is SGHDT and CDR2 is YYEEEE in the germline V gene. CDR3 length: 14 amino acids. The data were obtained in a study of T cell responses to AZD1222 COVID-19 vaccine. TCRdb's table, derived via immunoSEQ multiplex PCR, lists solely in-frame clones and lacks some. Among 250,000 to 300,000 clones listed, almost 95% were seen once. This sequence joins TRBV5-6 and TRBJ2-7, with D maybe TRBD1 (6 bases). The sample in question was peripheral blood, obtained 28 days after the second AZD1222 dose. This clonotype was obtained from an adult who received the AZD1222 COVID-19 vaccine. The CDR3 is CASSFTGFQYEQYF. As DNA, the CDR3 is TGTGCCAGCAGCTTCACAGGGTTCCAATACGAGCAGTACTTC.